One and the same sample provided the 20 T cell receptor beta chains below, sequenced in a study of T-cell memory formation after mild COVID-19. TCRdb reanalysed the 5' RACE reads using MiXCR and keeps one entry per CDR3 protein. The data contain roughly 110,000 distinct CDR3 sequences, approximately 21% of them singletons. Sequenced sample: PBMCs or a T cell subset sorted from them (not recorded which). All receptors come from a man in his late teens or twenties who had mild COVID-19 (a few samples of this study predate the infection). Cell type and time point are not known.

The V call is TRBV7-6, the J call TRBJ1-1, with D perhaps matching TRBD1 (5 bases). Germline V CDR1 and CDR2: SGHVS, FNYEAQ. With 2 bases removed from V and 5 bases from J, the gap between germline ends came to 9 bases. The CDR3 contains 13 residues. The CDR3 DNA follows: TGTGCCAGCAGCTTAAAGGGGCCAACTGAAGCTTTCTTT. This translates into CASSLKGPTEAFF.

The table lists this clonotype with a few counts. This chain connects TRBV4-1 to TRBJ1-2, with D possibly matching TRBD1 (5 bases). The germline V gene encodes CDR1 MGHRA and CDR2 YSYEKL. V lost 6 bases, J lost 6 bases, and 17 bases lay in between. This CDR3 has 14 residues. The CDR3 here is CASRVGAMKDGYTF. In DNA form, the CDR3 reads TGCGCCAGCAGGGTCGGGGCGATGAAGGATGGCTACACCTTC.

This clonotype has a handful of counts. The CDR3 spells CASSLTGGTGANVLTF. The CDR3 region has the DNA TGTGCCAGCAGCTTGACAGGGGGAACTGGGGCCAACGTCCTGACTTTC. The rearrangement links TRBV6-5 to TRBJ2-6; 9 positions match TRBD1. The CDR3 runs to 16 residues. Germline loops: CDR1 MNHEY, CDR2 SVGAGI. V lost 6 bases to trimming and J lost 2 bases; unmatched junction nucleotides: 5.

This rearrangement joins TRBV9 to TRBJ2-4, with 7 bases identical to TRBD1. Germline V gene data show CDR1 as SGDLS and CDR2 as YYNGEE. V shed 3 bases, J shed 3 bases, and the junction held 3 bases outside the gene matches. The CDR3 runs 14 residues. DNA of the CDR3: TGTGCCAGCAGCGCTCCAGGGGGCAAAAACATTCAGTACTTC. Protein product: CASSAPGGKNIQYF.

The chain uses TRBV7-9 and TRBJ2-3, with 10 bases lining up with TRBD1. The CDR3 totals 15 residues. V lost 6 bases, J lost 3 bases, and 6 bases stayed unmatched. Germline CDR1 is SEHNR and CDR2 is FQNEAQ (reference sequence). The CDR3 sequence is CASRGTGVGTDTQYF. The DNA of the CDR3 is TGTGCCAGCAGAGGGACAGGGGTCGGTACAGATACGCAGTATTTT.

The chain couples TRBV29-1 to TRBJ2-1, with D perhaps matching TRBD2 (6 bases). Between the trimmed V and J ends, which lost 1 base and 0 bases, there was a span of 7 bases. The CDR3 spans 14 residues. Germline V gene sequence: CDR1 SQVTM, CDR2 ANQGSEA. This chain's CDR3 is CSVEGDFSYNEQFF. The CDR3 coding sequence is TGCAGCGTTGAAGGGGACTTCTCCTACAATGAGCAGTTCTTC.

This clonotype has more than one count but fewer than ten. The V gene is TRBV20-1, the J gene TRBJ2-3; D is perhaps TRBD2 (5 bases). This CDR3 spans 16 amino acids. Deletions cut 5 bases from V and 2 bases from J, with 20 bases between. Germline V CDR1 and CDR2: DFQATT, SNEGSKA (reference sequence). The CDR3, as DNA: TGCAGTGCTGGAACCCGGGAAAGTCCAACCACAGATACGCAGTATTTT. It is translated as CSAGTRESPTTDTQYF.

The chain couples TRBV6-6 to TRBJ2-2; TRBD2 matches 8 bases. Germline trimming cut 6 bases from V and 3 bases from J; bases unmatched to any gene: 12. Germline V gives CDR1 MNHNY, CDR2 SVGAGI (reference sequence). The CDR3 spans 17 residues. The CDR3 loop is CASSNPGTRKDTGELFF. The CDR3 DNA reads TGTGCCAGCAGCAATCCCGGGACTAGAAAGGACACCGGGGAGCTGTTTTTT.

This clonotype occurred a few times. The chain is built from TRBV29-1 and TRBJ2-2; no clear D. CDR1 is SQVTM, CDR2 ANQGSEA, per germline. Trimming took 1 base from V and 7 from J, leaving 10 bases between them. The CDR3 sequence is 13 residues long. As DNA, the CDR3 is TGCAGCGTTGAAGCCAAATCCGGCGGGGAGCTGTTTTTT. This sequence encodes CSVEAKSGGELFF.

The chain couples TRBV4-1 to TRBJ2-3, with D maybe TRBD1 (5 bases). Germline CDR1 and CDR2: MGHRA and YSYEKL. The CDR3 is 14 residues long. V gave up 3 bases and J gave up 5 bases, with 12 bases separating them. The CDR3 sequence is CASSQDNLGDTQYF. The CDR3 DNA is TGCGCCAGCAGCCAGGACAACCTAGGAGATACGCAGTATTTT.

This clonotype was detected only a few times. The chain links TRBV5-1 to TRBJ1-4; D unresolved. Germline CDR1 reads SGHRS; CDR2 reads YFSETQ. The ends were cut back, 0 bases at V and 5 bases at J, with 5 bases in the middle. The CDR3 is 13 residues long. CDR3 DNA sequence: TGCGCCAGCAGCTTGGTCGGGAATGAAAAACTGTTTTTT. Its protein is CASSLVGNEKLFF.

In this sample, this clonotype turned up a few times. This rearrangement joins TRBV11-2 to TRBJ2-1; TRBD2 agrees at 7 bases. CDR3 length equals 12 residues. Per germline, CDR1 SGHAT and CDR2 FQNNGV. J gave up 10 bases and V 11 bases, and 11 bases lay outside the gene matches. The CDR3 loop is CAETSPQDEQFF. The CDR3 DNA reads TGTGCCGAGACTAGCCCCCAGGACGAGCAGTTCTTC.

This clonotype appeared a few times. This rearrangement joins TRBV20-1 to TRBJ2-7, with 11 bases that match TRBD2. The trim removed 4 bases at V and 1 base at J, leaving 12 bases unmatched. Germline V lookup: CDR1 DFQATT, CDR2 SNEGSKA (reference sequence). There are 17 residues in the CDR3. CDR3 DNA sequence: TGCAGTGCTATCTCTCTGACTAGCGGGACCACTTCCTACGAGCAGTACTTC. Translation: CSAISLTSGTTSYEQYF.

This clonotype was observed a handful of times. V and J are TRBV9 and TRBJ2-1; D remains ambiguous. CDR3 length: 15 amino acids. CDR1 is SGDLS and CDR2 is YYNGEE in the germline V gene. V was pared by 0 bases and J by 0 bases, with 7 bases between. This CDR3 is CASSVGSSSYNEQFF. The DNA of the CDR3 is TGTGCCAGCAGCGTAGGGTCAAGCTCCTACAATGAGCAGTTCTTC.

This sequence joins TRBV29-1 and TRBJ2-1, with TRBD2 matching 12 bases. CDR1 SQVTM and CDR2 ANQGSEA come from the germline V gene. The CDR3 length is 13 residues. The junction had 2 bases not matched to a gene; V was cut back by 4 bases and J by 7 bases. The CDR3 is CSVGGLAGNEQFF. DNA of the CDR3: TGCAGCGTTGGCGGACTAGCGGGGAATGAGCAGTTCTTC.

The chain is built from TRBV28 and TRBJ2-3, with 7 bases aligning to TRBD1. The junction had 6 bases not matched to a gene; V was cut back by 1 base and J by 5 bases. The CDR3 is 15 amino acids. CDR1 and CDR2 from the germline V gene are MDHEN and SYDVKM. The CDR3 loop is CASSLFRGGIDTQYF. The CDR3 bases are TGTGCCAGCAGTTTATTCAGAGGGGGCATAGATACGCAGTATTTT.

J is TRBJ1-1 and V is TRBV11-2; D gene ambiguous. V was shortened by 1 base and J by 0 bases, with 9 bases between the two germline ends. The germline gives CDR1 SGHAT, CDR2 FQNNGV. The CDR3 contains 15 residues. The CDR3 region is CASSLGTWMNTEAFF. CDR3 bases: TGTGCCAGCAGCTTAGGAACATGGATGAACACTGAAGCTTTCTTT. Full variable domain (missing parts from reference TRBV11-2 and TRBJ1-1): EAGVAQSPRYKIIEKRQSVAFWCNPISGHATLYWYQQILGQGPKLLIQFQNNGVVDDSQLPKDRFSAERLKGVDSTLKIQPAKLEDSAVYLCASSLGTWMNTEAFFGQGTRLTVV.

The chain links TRBV14 to TRBJ1-6; no reliable D call. Germline V gene lookup returns CDR1 SGHDN and CDR2 FVKESK. The CDR3 is 15 amino acids. V was trimmed by 4 bases and J by 1 base, leaving 8 bases between them. This CDR3 reads CASSPRRSYNSPLHF. CDR3 in DNA: TGTGCCAGCAGCCCCAGGAGGTCCTATAATTCACCCCTCCACTTT.

This chain uses TRBV7-9 with TRBJ1-1; tentatively, D is TRBD1 (5 bases). Germline V CDR1 and CDR2: SEHNR, FQNEAQ (reference sequence). V was trimmed by 5 bases and J by 11 bases, leaving 15 bases between them. The CDR3 consists of 12 residues. CDR3: CASSPAPGLAFF. As DNA, the CDR3 is TGTGCCAGCAGCCCCGCGCCGGGACTGGCTTTCTTT.

The chain uses TRBV12-3 or TRBV12-4 and TRBJ1-2, with D possibly TRBD1 on 5 matching bases. The CDR3 contains 13 residues. V gave up 10 bases and J gave up 1 base, with 13 bases separating them. The chain's CDR3 is CAIHGGDNYGYTF. The DNA for the CDR3 is TGTGCCATCCACGGAGGGGATAACTATGGCTACACCTTC.